The 7 T cell receptor beta chains presented below share a single source sample, sequenced in a study of T cell responses to AZD1222 COVID-19 vaccine. The protocol was immunoSEQ multiplex PCR, while the TCRdb copy is restricted to in-frame clones and leaves out a portion. The sample comprises around 65,000 clones, roughly 80% of which are singletons, and over 12% rests with the top ten. The sample consisted of peripheral blood, taken on day 0 of AZD1222 vaccination. All receptors come from an adult in good health.

V and J are TRBV7-9 and TRBJ2-2, with TRBD2 matching over 12 bases. J was trimmed by 4 bases and V by 4 bases; bases with no gene match: 7. The germline V gene encodes CDR1 SEHNR and CDR2 FQNEAQ (reference sequence). There are 17 residues in the CDR3. The CDR3 DNA reads TGTGCCAGCAGCTCAAAAACTAGCGGGGGGCGCACCGGGGAGCTGTTTTTT. This translates into CASSSKTSGGRTGELFF.

V gene TRBV7-8 combines with J gene TRBJ1-1; the D gene is possibly TRBD1 (5 bases). V shed 2 bases and J shed 1 base, with 17 bases lying between them. The CDR3 is made up of 17 amino acids. Germline V lookup: CDR1 SGHVS, CDR2 FQNEAQ. Here the CDR3 DNA reads TGTGCCAGCAGCTTACTGGGCGGGGCAGTCGGGAACACTGAAGCTTTCTTT. As protein: CASSLLGGAVGNTEAFF.

This sequence joins TRBV9 and TRBJ1-3; weak D call: TRBD1 (6 bases). Trimming shortened V by 6 bases and J by 0 bases, and 19 bases separated the two germline ends. The CDR3 has 17 residues. The germline V gene encodes CDR1 SGDLS and CDR2 YYNGEE. CDR3 in amino acids: CASTNSGAVDSGNTIYF. Written as DNA, the CDR3 is TGTGCCAGCACCAATTCAGGGGCGGTCGACTCTGGAAACACCATATATTTT.

CDR3 DNA sequence: TGCGCCAGCAGCCAATACAGGGAAGGTCACGGTGGCTACACCTTC. It yields the protein CASSQYREGHGGYTF. The chain couples TRBV4-3 to TRBJ1-2; TRBD1 is a possible D gene (6 bases). The CDR3 length is 15 residues. CDR1 is LGHNA, CDR2 YSLEER, per germline. Trimming left V 2 bases short and J 7 bases short, with 17 bases between.

This clone was observed once. V is TRBV5-4 and J is TRBJ1-2; D perhaps matches TRBD1 (6 bases). V was shortened by 2 bases and J by 4 bases, with 9 bases between the two germline ends. CDR1 is SGHNT and CDR2 is YYREEE in the germline V gene (reference sequence). This CDR3 has 13 residues. The CDR3 DNA reads TGTGCCAGCAGCTTCGACAGGCTCTATGGCTACACCTTC. Its translation is CASSFDRLYGYTF.

The J gene is TRBJ2-6, the V gene TRBV30; 8 bases align to TRBD1. There are 17 residues in the CDR3. Germline CDR1 reads GTSNPN; CDR2 reads SVGIG (reference sequence). The trim removed 3 bases at V and 0 bases at J, leaving 7 bases unmatched. CDR3 in amino acids: CAWRRDRTYSGANVLTF. Written as DNA, the CDR3 is TGTGCCTGGAGGAGGGACAGGACGTACTCTGGGGCCAACGTCCTGACTTTC. Drawing the rest from reference TRBV30 and TRBJ2-6, the complete variable domain is SQTIHQWPATLVQPVGSPLSLECTVEGTSNPNLYWYRQAAGRGLQLLFYSVGIGQISSEVPQNLSASRPQDRQFILSSKKLLLSDSGFYLCAWRRDRTYSGANVLTFGAGSRLTVL.

This rearrangement joins TRBV29-1 to TRBJ1-3; D gene uncertain. The V and J ends lost 6 bases and 4 bases respectively, with 7 bases between them. Germline CDR1 and CDR2: SQVTM and ANQGSEA. CDR3 size: 11 residues. CDR3 residues: CSVDEGNTIYF. CDR3 coding DNA: TGCAGCGTGGACGAAGGAAACACCATATATTTT.